Below are 25 T cell receptor beta chains sequenced from a single sample in a study of tumor-infiltrating lymphocytes in primary liver carcinoma (TCRdb year 2017). Sequencing was carried out with an Illumina HiSeq 2500. A constant-region primer and ProtoScript II reverse transcriptase were used to reverse-transcribe TCRbeta-specific cDNA from roughly 0.55 ug total RNA. The TCRbeta libraries were prepared through three rounds of nested multiplex PCR following a slightly modified ARM-PCR procedure. Multiplex TRBV1-TRBV30 forward primers and a Cbeta reverse primer were used in the first two PCR rounds, each of which was run for around 10 cycles. TCRdb reprocessed the public reads (quality trimming at Q25 with fastp, clone calling with MiXCR) and kept in-frame beta chains. Every distinct CDR3 protein forms one entry, paired with its most common genes and DNA. This sample has 99,000 or so distinct CDR3 sequences in its table, and approximately 78% of those were observed once. Approximately 20% of the sample belongs to the ten largest clones.

Without any cell sorting, total RNA and DNA were extracted together from around 20-30 mg of bulk tissue using the AllPrep DNA/RNA mini kit. The specimen sequenced was liver tumor tissue from sampling region 3. The label giving this sample's cell subset or site can be read as: tumor region T3, left-lateral pole. All receptors come from a man in his forties or fifties with primary liver carcinoma and hepatitis B virus infection.

As to this clonotype: Since the CDR3 does not end with the conserved phenylalanine or tryptophan, this likely comes from a read error. The J gene is TRBJ2-2, the V gene TRBV11-1; D unclear. CDR1 is SGHAT and CDR2 is FQDESV in the germline V gene (reference sequence). This CDR3 spans 13 amino acids. CDR3 loop: CASSLWDTGELFY. The CDR3 DNA is TGTGCCAGTAGCTTATGGGACACCGGGGAGCTGTTTTAT.

The rearrangement links TRBV6-2 or TRBV6-3 to TRBJ2-3, with D perhaps matching TRBD1 (5 bases). The CDR3 spans 13 residues. Germline values: CDR1 MNHEY, CDR2 SVGEGT. CDR3 sequence (DNA): TGTGTCATAACAGGTTCGAGCACAGATACGCAGTATTTT. It translates to CVITGSSTDTQYF.

On this clonotype itself: The missing conserved phenylalanine or tryptophan at the end of this CDR3 makes a read error likely. V is TRBV29-1 and J is TRBJ1-2; D is uncertain. The CDR3 is 12 amino acids. In germline, CDR1 is SQVTM, CDR2 ANQGSEA. The germline V and J ends were trimmed by 3 bases and 5 bases, with 10 bases remaining between them. CDR3 amino acids: CSVDDGTYGYTL. The CDR3 DNA is TGCAGCGTTGACGACGGAACTTATGGCTACACCTTA.

Note on this clonotype: Without the conserved terminal phenylalanine or tryptophan, this CDR3 likely stems from a read error. V and J are TRBV29-1 and TRBJ1-1; a weak D match, TRBD1 (5 bases). CDR3 length: 13 residues. CDR1 and CDR2 from the germline V gene are SQVTM and ANQGSEA. Written as DNA, the CDR3 is TGCAGCGCCCAACAAGGGGCGAGAACTGAGGCTTTCCTT. Translation gives CSAQQGARTEAFL.

A word on this clonotype: At one end the junction does not follow the germline gene, possibly because of a read error. This chain connects TRBV11-1 to TRBJ2-7; TRBD1 is a possible D gene (6 bases). The CDR3 spans 13 residues. The germline CDR1 and CDR2 sequences are SGHAT and FQDESV (reference sequence). The CDR3 DNA sequence: TGTGCCTGCAGCCCAAGGACAGTGAACGAGCACTACTTC. This encodes CACSPRTVNEHYF.

The genes are TRBV11-2 and TRBJ2-7, with D tentatively TRBD1 (5 bases). The CDR3 spans 15 residues. In germline, CDR1 is SGHAT, CDR2 FQNNGV. The ends were cut back, 4 bases at V and 6 bases at J, with 19 bases in the middle. The CDR3, as DNA: TGTGCCAGCAGCTCCGGACACCTTTACGCACGCGAGCAGTACTTC. It translates to CASSSGHLYAREQYF.

Of note for this clonotype: An end of the junction differs from the germline gene, which may be a read error. The rearrangement uses TRBV10-3 and TRBJ2-1, with TRBD2 matching over 8 bases. Germline assignment: CDR1 ENHRY and CDR2 SYGVKD. The CDR3 extends over 15 amino acids. The CDR3, as DNA: TGTACCATCAGGAAGAATAGCGGGGCCTACATTGAACAGTTCTTC. Translated: CTIRKNSGAYIEQFF.

The chain is built from TRBV10-3 and TRBJ1-1; tentatively, D is TRBD1 (6 bases). Germline CDR1 reads ENHRY; CDR2 reads SYGVKD. V dropped 11 bases and J dropped 4 bases, with 20 bases sitting between them. The CDR3 extends over 14 amino acids. The CDR3 nucleotides are TGTGCCGTCCAAGGGGGAGGAGTGAGCACTGAAGCTTTCTTT. Protein product: CAVQGGGVSTEAFF.

The chain has TRBV29-1 and TRBJ1-1; possible D gene TRBD1, 5 bases. Germline CDR1 and CDR2: SQVTM and ANQGSEA. This CDR3 spans 15 amino acids. CDR3 nucleotide sequence: TGCAGGACCGGTGCGGGGTGGGGGATGAACACTGAAGCTTTCTTT. Protein product: CRTGAGWGMNTEAFF.

Comments on this clonotype: One end of the junction varies from germline; a read error may be responsible. This chain uses TRBV29-1 with TRBJ2-7, with D perhaps TRBD1 or TRBD2 (5 bases each). The CDR3 loop spans 16 amino acids. CDR1 is SQVTM and CDR2 is ANQGSEA in the germline V gene. In DNA form, the CDR3 reads TGCAGCGCCATGATATCAGGGACCGGCACTCCCTACGAGCAGCACTTC. Protein sequence: CSAMISGTGTPYEQHF.

In regard to this clonotype: An end of the junction does not agree with germline; a read error may underlie this. The CDR3 here is CASGPRGSGIIYNKQFF. In DNA form, the CDR3 reads TGTGCCAGCGGCCCCCGCGGCAGCGGGATTATCTACAATAAGCAGTTCTTC. This chain uses TRBV11-2 with TRBJ2-1; 7 positions agree with TRBD2. Germline loops: CDR1 SGHAT, CDR2 FQNNGV. The CDR3 covers 17 residues. Based on the CDR3 plus reference TRBV11-2 and TRBJ2-1, the full variable domain is EAGVAQSPRYKIIEKRQSVAFWCNPISGHATLYWYQQILGQGPKLLIQFQNNGVVDDSQLPKDRFSAERLKGVDSTLKIQPAKLEDSAVYLCASGPRGSGIIYNKQFFGPGTRLTVL.

V gene TRBV5-4 combines with J gene TRBJ1-5; no definite D call. The CDR3 runs to 14 residues. Trimming shortened V by 9 bases and J by 0 bases, and 13 bases separated the two germline ends. Germline loops: CDR1 SGHNT, CDR2 YYREEE (reference sequence). The CDR3: CANRPEFSNQPQHF. The CDR3 region has the DNA TGTGCCAACAGACCAGAGTTTAGCAATCAGCCCCAGCATTTT.

Concerning this clonotype itself: No conserved phenylalanine or tryptophan is present at the end of the CDR3, so a read error is the likely explanation. The limits of the CDR3 on the DNA are not certain, so only TCRdb's listed CDR3 is given. This sequence joins TRBV4-2 and TRBJ2-7; TRBD2 is the table's D call, not checked against the DNA. With termini counted, the CDR3 has 15 amino acids. Germline values: CDR1 LGHNA, CDR2 YNFKEQ. CDR3 in amino acids: CASSQGAADKLEQCI.

The genes are TRBV7-2 and TRBJ2-1; 7 nucleotides align to TRBD2. Germline V gene data show CDR1 as SGHTA and CDR2 as FQGNSA. With V trimmed by 7 bases and J by 7 bases, 13 bases remained unmatched. The CDR3 sequence is 15 residues long. CDR3 DNA: TGTGCCAGCACCTTCAGGGTGGGAGGGGAAAATGAGCAGTTCTTC. The encoded protein is CASTFRVGGENEQFF.

A note on this clonotype: The junction shows a germline mismatch at one end, possibly a read error. The genes are TRBV6-1 and TRBJ2-1; TRBD2 matches 9 bases. CDR3 length: 14 residues. Per germline, CDR1 MNHNS and CDR2 SASEGT. This chain's CDR3 is CASRDYSGRNVQFF. The CDR3, as DNA: TGTGCCAGCAGAGATTATAGCGGGAGAAATGTGCAGTTCTTC.

In the case of this clonotype: The conserved closing phenylalanine or tryptophan is absent in this CDR3, likely reflecting a read error. This CDR3 reads CAVRQGLTVGYTI. CDR3 nucleotides: TGTGCAGTTCGACAGGGTTTGACCGTGGGCTACACCATC. The rearrangement links TRBV6-1 to TRBJ1-2; 7 bases align to TRBD1. Germline CDR1 reads MNHNS; CDR2 reads SASEGT. The length of the CDR3 is 13 residues.

Notes on this clonotype: The junction departs from the called germline gene at one end, perhaps through a read error. The chain carries TRBV11-3 and TRBJ2-5; 14 bases align to TRBD2. The CDR3 is 17 amino acids. CDR1 and CDR2 from the germline V gene are SGHNT and YENEEA. The CDR3 reads CASSFGTSGSPLETQCF. The CDR3, as DNA: TGTGCTAGCAGCTTTGGGACTAGCGGGAGTCCTTTGGAGACCCAATGCTTC.

As concerns this clonotype: Relative to the germline gene, one junction end is altered; a read error may explain this. The chain links TRBV29-1 to TRBJ1-4; D might be TRBD1 (5 bases). This CDR3 has 13 residues. CDR1 and CDR2 (germline): SQVTM, ANQGSEA. In DNA, the CDR3 is TGCAGTGTTGTGATGGTAGAGGGGAAAAAACTGTTTTTT. Its translation is CSVVMVEGKKLFF.

Comment on this clonotype: At one of its ends the junction is not consistent with the germline gene, which may arise from a read error. The CDR3, as DNA: TGTGCCGTCAGTGACCGGGAGAAGGGGGTGGAGACCCAGTACTTC. Its translation: CAVSDREKGVETQYF. The genes are TRBV10-3 and TRBJ2-5, with D perhaps given as TRBD1 or TRBD2 (6 bases each). The CDR3 sequence is 15 residues long. Germline V gene sequence: CDR1 ENHRY, CDR2 SYGVKD.

Turning to this clonotype: One junction end disagrees with the germline gene, perhaps due to a read error. The rearrangement links TRBV11-2 to TRBJ2-5; D may be TRBD1 or TRBD2 (5 bases each). Germline lookup yields CDR1 SGHAT and CDR2 FQNNGV. The CDR3 runs to 18 residues. The CDR3 region is CTSGPGSIQGTGRETQYF. In DNA form, the CDR3 reads TGTACCAGCGGCCCTGGCTCAATCCAGGGTACTGGGCGGGAGACCCAGTACTTC.

This chain uses TRBV7-9 with TRBJ2-1; TRBD2 matches at 8 bases. V trimming: 7 bases; J trimming: 5 bases; junction bases outside the gene matches: 16. The germline V gene encodes CDR1 SEHNR and CDR2 FQNEAQ (reference sequence). CDR3 size: 17 residues. Here the CDR3 DNA reads TGTGCCAGCACTTCGACAGCCTGGGAAGCGGGGGACAATGAGCAGTTCTTC. Translation gives CASTSTAWEAGDNEQFF.

On this clonotype itself: At one of its ends the junction is not consistent with the germline gene, which may arise from a read error. The chain carries TRBV30 and TRBJ1-2; D perhaps matches TRBD1 (6 bases). Germline assignment: CDR1 GTSNPN and CDR2 SVGIG (reference sequence). This CDR3 has 12 residues. The CDR3 spells CTWNRDNHGYTF. The CDR3 DNA is TGTACCTGGAACCGGGACAACCATGGCTACACCTTC.

A note on this clonotype: This sequence may be a read error, since a much larger clone differs from it by one base. It is likely a read error, because the conserved phenylalanine at the end of the CDR3 is missing. J is TRBJ2-3 and V is TRBV5-1; D perhaps matches TRBD2 (6 bases). CDR3 size: 15 residues. V was cut by 2 bases and J by 0 bases, with 10 bases left in between. Germline V CDR1 and CDR2: SGHRS, YFSETQ. The CDR3 DNA is TGCGCCAGCAGCTTTGGCGGGATTAGCACAGATACGCAGTATTGT. Its translation: CASSFGGISTDTQYC.

This clonotype was detected ten times or more. This sequence joins TRBV7-9 and TRBJ2-3, with 13 bases lining up with TRBD2. CDR3 length: 16 amino acids. Germline V gene sequence: CDR1 SEHNR, CDR2 FQNEAQ (reference sequence). Trimming at V came to 4 bases and at J to 4 bases, leaving 5 bases not matched to a gene. The CDR3 DNA reads as TGTGCCAGCAGCTCCTGGACTAGCGGGAGCCCAGATACGCAGTATTTT. It encodes CASSSWTSGSPDTQYF.

As for this clonotype: At one end, the junction sequence differs from germline, possibly due to a read error. The rearrangement joins TRBV11-2 to TRBJ2-7, with D uncertain. Germline V lookup: CDR1 SGHAT, CDR2 FQNNGV. The CDR3 is 13 residues long. The DNA for the CDR3 is TGTGCTAGCAGCCTTGACCAGCTCTACGAGCAGTACTTC. Translating gives CASSLDQLYEQYF.